Here is one T cell receptor (beta chain) with its context. This entry belongs to a study of T cell changes during pregnancy in multiple sclerosis. Assay: immunoSEQ multiplex PCR; the TCRdb copy retains only in-frame clones and omits some. The data hold 57,000 or so clones, with over 75% observed a single time. The sequences come from peripheral blood, collected in the first trimester of pregnancy. The sequence derives from a female donor with multiple sclerosis, enrolled in a pregnancy study.

The CDR3 nucleotides read TGTGCCAGCAGAGCTAGCGGGGGGGTTAGGAATGAGCAGTTCTTC. This sequence encodes CASRASGGVRNEQFF. The V call is TRBV5-6, the J call TRBJ2-1, with 12 bases matching TRBD2. J gave up 7 bases and V 5 bases, and 7 bases lay outside the gene matches. CDR1 SGHDT and CDR2 YYEEEE come from the germline V gene. CDR3 length: 15 residues.